The 9 T cell receptor beta chains reported below all come from one sample, sequenced in a study of blood T cells in healthy people across ages (dated by TCRdb to the mid-2010s). The library relied on 5' RACE. TCRdb names Illumina HiSeq 2500 as the instrument used. A second PCR of roughly 6 to 11 cycles was run with a J-beta primer mix and a sample-barcoded 5' primer. The public reads were quality trimmed at Q25 with fastp and then assembled into clones with MiXCR by TCRdb, keeping productive beta chains. Each record represents a unique CDR3 protein, reported with the most common genes and DNA among its rows. This sample lists nearly 800,000 distinct CDR3 sequences; just under 25% were detected once. In total, the top ten clones hold under 4.5% of the sample. This sample was shared with a second study, whose subject was T cells of mothers and their children.

Sequenced input: blood. The receptors here all came from a boy between 5 and 17 years old in good health.

This clonotype was recorded a few times. J is TRBJ1-2 and V is TRBV29-1; 7 bases match TRBD1. The CDR3 runs 14 residues. Trimming took 5 bases from V and 4 from J; bases not matched to a gene: 10. Germline V gene lookup returns CDR1 SQVTM and CDR2 ANQGSEA. In DNA form, the CDR3 reads TGCAGCGTTATCCCAGGGGGGAGTTCCTATGGCTACACCTTC. Protein sequence: CSVIPGGSSYGYTF.

The chain recombines TRBV29-1 with TRBJ2-5, with D possibly being TRBD1 or TRBD2 (5 bases each). Trimming removed 1 base at V and 0 bases at J, with 21 bases between. The germline V gene has CDR1 SQVTM and CDR2 ANQGSEA. The CDR3 is 18 residues long. The CDR3 DNA reads as TGCAGCGTTGAAGGCCCTAGGTTGGGGGTCAGGGACCAAGAGACCCAGTACTTC. Amino acids: CSVEGPRLGVRDQETQYF.

This clonotype has just a few counts. The rearrangement joins TRBV4-1 to TRBJ1-2; TRBD1 might be the D (5 bases). The CDR3 consists of 14 residues. Germline V gives CDR1 MGHRA, CDR2 YSYEKL. V shed 1 base and J shed 8 bases, with 14 bases lying between them. CDR3 DNA: TGCGCCAGCAGCCAAGCAGGGTCGGGGAGGGGCTACACCTTC. This sequence encodes CASSQAGSGRGYTF.

The chain employs TRBV7-9 and TRBJ2-5; D ambiguous. V was trimmed by 3 bases and J by 9 bases, leaving 8 bases between them. This CDR3 comprises 11 residues. Germline V gives CDR1 SEHNR, CDR2 FQNEAQ (reference sequence). The CDR3 spells CASSFLWPQYF. The DNA for the CDR3 is TGTGCCAGCAGCTTTTTATGGCCCCAGTACTTC.

Comment on this clonotype: Here the CDR3 omits its conserved ending phenylalanine or tryptophan, so a read error is the likely source. The chain links TRBV20-1 to TRBJ1-1; TRBD1 aligns across 7 bases. CDR3 length equals 15 residues. Unmatched junction bases numbered 4, after V lost 0 bases and J lost 0 bases. Germline CDR1 DFQATT, CDR2 SNEGSKA (reference sequence). Here the CDR3 reads CSARDPGGLNTEAFL. DNA of the CDR3: TGCAGTGCTAGAGATCCAGGGGGGTTGAACACTGAAGCTTTCCTT.

The V and J genes are TRBV4-1 and TRBJ1-1, with 7 bases that match TRBD1. Germline V gene lookup returns CDR1 MGHRA and CDR2 YSYEKL. V lost 1 base, J lost 6 bases, and 11 bases stayed unmatched. The CDR3 has 16 residues. The CDR3 region has the DNA TGCGCCAGCAGCCAAGTTTCAGGAGGGGGCGAATCTGAAGCTTTCTTT. Protein sequence: CASSQVSGGGESEAFF.

The chain is built from TRBV21-1 and TRBJ2-4; TRBD2 reflects the table's D call only, with no check against the DNA. TRBV21-1 is a pseudogene locus. There are 18 residues in the CDR3. CDR3 nucleotide sequence: TGTGCCAGCAGCAAAGGAGGTTGGGAGTTACTAGCCAAAAACATTCAGTACTTC. Its translation is CASSKGGWELLAKNIQYF.

The rearrangement joins TRBV12-3 or TRBV12-4 to TRBJ2-1; the D call may be TRBD1 or TRBD2 (6 bases each). TRBJ2-7 matches the DNA end more closely, so the J call is doubtful. The CDR3 contains 15 residues. In DNA form, the CDR3 reads TGTGCCAGCAGTTCCTCTTGGGGGGCGCAGGACGAGCAGTACTTC. Its translation is CASSSSWGAQDEQYF.

This clonotype was seen more than once but under ten times. The chain uses TRBV28 and TRBJ1-3; 7 positions agree with TRBD1. The CDR3 loop spans 16 amino acids. Germline V gene sequence: CDR1 MDHEN, CDR2 SYDVKM. Germline trimming cut 1 base from V and 0 bases from J; bases unmatched to any gene: 3. CDR3 DNA sequence: TGTGCCAGCAGTTTATTAGGGGGCACCTCTGGAAACACCATATATTTT. Protein: CASSLLGGTSGNTIYF.